This TCR beta chain is drawn from a study of T cells after yellow fever vaccination. Study-wide results and limits: Peaking on day 5 versus 15, the secondary response was faster but weaker. Repertoires obtained by FACS sorting could include abundant clonotypes that entered as contaminants from the bulk population.

This clonotype was detected ten times or more. Its antigen is currently unknown. TCRdb reprocessed the 5' RACE reads with MiXCR, giving one entry per CDR3 protein. In the table there are fewer than 100,000 distinct CDR3 sequences, around 5.5% of which are singletons. This material consisted of CD8+ T cells sorted from PBMCs, taken 10 days after the yellow fever booster vaccination. This clonotype was obtained from a man between 18 and 35 years old who received the YFV17D yellow fever vaccine.

DNA of the CDR3: TGTGCCAGCAGCTTGGCTAGCAGCTACGAGCAGTACTTC. This gives the protein CASSLASSYEQYF. The V gene is TRBV7-9, the J gene TRBJ2-7; possibly TRBD2 for D (5 bases). The V end was cut by 3 bases, the J end by 3 bases, with 9 bases between. The CDR3 length is 13 residues. Germline loops: CDR1 SEHNR, CDR2 FQNEAQ (reference sequence).